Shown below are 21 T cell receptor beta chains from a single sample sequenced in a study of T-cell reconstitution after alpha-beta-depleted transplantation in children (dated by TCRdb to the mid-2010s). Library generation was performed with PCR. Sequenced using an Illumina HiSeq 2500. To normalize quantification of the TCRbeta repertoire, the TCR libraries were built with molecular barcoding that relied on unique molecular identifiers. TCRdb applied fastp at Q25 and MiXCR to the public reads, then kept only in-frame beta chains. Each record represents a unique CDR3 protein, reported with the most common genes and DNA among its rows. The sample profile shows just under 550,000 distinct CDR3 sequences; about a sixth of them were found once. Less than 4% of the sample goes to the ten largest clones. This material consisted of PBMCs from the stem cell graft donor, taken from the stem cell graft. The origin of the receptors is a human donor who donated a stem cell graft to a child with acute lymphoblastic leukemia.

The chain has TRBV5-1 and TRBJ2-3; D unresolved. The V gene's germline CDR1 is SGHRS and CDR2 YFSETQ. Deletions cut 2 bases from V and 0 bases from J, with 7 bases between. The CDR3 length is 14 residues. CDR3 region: CASSFDGSTDTQYF. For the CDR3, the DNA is TGCGCCAGCAGCTTTGACGGGAGCACAGATACGCAGTATTTT.

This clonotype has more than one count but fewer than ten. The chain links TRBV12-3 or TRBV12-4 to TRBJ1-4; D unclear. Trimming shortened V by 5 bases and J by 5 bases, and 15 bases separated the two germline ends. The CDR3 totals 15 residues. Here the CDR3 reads CASSDPGSGNEKLFF. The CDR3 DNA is TGTGCCAGCAGTGACCCGGGCTCCGGCAATGAAAAACTGTTTTTT.

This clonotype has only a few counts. The CDR3 sequence is CASSREGGELFF. CDR3 bases: TGTGCCAGCAGTCGGGAAGGGGGGGAGCTGTTTTTT. J is TRBJ2-2 and V is TRBV12-3 or TRBV12-4; D possibly corresponds to TRBD2 (5 bases). Trimming pared 5 bases from V and 8 bases from J, leaving 9 bases between. The CDR3 runs to 12 residues.

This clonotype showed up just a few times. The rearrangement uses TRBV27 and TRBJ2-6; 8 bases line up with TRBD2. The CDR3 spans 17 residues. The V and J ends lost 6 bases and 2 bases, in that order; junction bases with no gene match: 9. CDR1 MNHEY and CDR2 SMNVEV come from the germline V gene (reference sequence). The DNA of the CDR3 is TGTGCCAGCAGCTTAAGCGGGAGTCCCCCTGGGGCCAACGTCCTGACTTTC. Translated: CASSLSGSPPGANVLTF.

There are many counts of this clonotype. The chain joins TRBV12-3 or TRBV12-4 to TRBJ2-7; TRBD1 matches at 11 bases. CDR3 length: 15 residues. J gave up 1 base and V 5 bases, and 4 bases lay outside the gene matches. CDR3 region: CASSTGQGVSYEQYF. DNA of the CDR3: TGTGCCAGCAGTACGGGACAGGGGGTATCCTACGAGCAGTACTTC.

CDR3 nucleotides: TGTGCCAGCAGTCCCATATTAGGGGGGCGTTCAACCTACGAGCAGTACTTC. Residues: CASSPILGGRSTYEQYF. The J gene is TRBJ2-7, the V gene TRBV12-3 or TRBV12-4, with D perhaps given as TRBD1 or TRBD2 (6 bases each). The CDR3 covers 17 residues. With 5 bases removed from V and 2 bases from J, the gap between germline ends came to 22 bases.

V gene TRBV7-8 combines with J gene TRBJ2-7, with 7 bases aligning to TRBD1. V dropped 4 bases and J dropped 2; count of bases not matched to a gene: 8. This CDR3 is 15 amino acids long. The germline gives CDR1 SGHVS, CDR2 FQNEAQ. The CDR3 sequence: CASSYDRALPYEQYF. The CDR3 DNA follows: TGTGCCAGCAGCTACGACAGGGCTCTTCCCTACGAGCAGTACTTC.

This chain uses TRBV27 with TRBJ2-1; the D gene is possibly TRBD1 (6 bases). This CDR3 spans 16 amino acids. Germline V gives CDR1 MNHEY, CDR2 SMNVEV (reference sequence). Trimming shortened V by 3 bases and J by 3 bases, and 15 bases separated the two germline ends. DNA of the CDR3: TGTGCCAGCAGTTTGGACAGAGTAACCATCTACAATGAGCAGTTCTTC. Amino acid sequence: CASSLDRVTIYNEQFF.

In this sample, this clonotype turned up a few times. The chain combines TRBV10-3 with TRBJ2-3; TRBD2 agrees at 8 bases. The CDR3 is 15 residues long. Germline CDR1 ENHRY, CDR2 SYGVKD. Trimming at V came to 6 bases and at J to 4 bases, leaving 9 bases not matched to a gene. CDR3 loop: CAISPLGLVADTQYF. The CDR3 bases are TGTGCCATCAGCCCCCTGGGACTAGTCGCAGATACGCAGTATTTT.

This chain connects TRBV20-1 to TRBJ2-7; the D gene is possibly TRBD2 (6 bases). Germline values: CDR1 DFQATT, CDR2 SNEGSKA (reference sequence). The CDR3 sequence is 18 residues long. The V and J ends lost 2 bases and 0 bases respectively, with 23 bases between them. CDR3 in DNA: TGCAGTGCTAGAAAAATCAGGAAAGCGGGCATCTCCTCCTACGAGCAGTACTTC. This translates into CSARKIRKAGISSYEQYF.

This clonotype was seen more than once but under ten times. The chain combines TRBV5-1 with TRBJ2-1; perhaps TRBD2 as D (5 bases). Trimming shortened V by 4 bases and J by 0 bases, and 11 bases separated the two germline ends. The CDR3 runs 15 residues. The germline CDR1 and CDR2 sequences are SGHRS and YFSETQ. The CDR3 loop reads CASSRSRDSYNEQFF. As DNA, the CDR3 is TGCGCCAGCAGCCGTAGCCGGGACTCCTACAATGAGCAGTTCTTC.

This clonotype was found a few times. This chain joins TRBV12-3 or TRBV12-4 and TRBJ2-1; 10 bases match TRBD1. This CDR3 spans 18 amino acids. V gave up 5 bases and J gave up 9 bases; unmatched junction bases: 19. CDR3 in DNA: TGTGCCAGCAGTGCTGACGTCCGGGACAGGGGATTTTTTAGTGAGCAGTTCTTC. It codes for CASSADVRDRGFFSEQFF.

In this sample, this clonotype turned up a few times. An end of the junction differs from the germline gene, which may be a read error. CDR3 DNA sequence: TGTGCCACCAGCAGAGCTGGACAGGGGCCTTATCCCTTT. As protein: CATSRAGQGPYPF. The chain is built from TRBV15 and TRBJ1-5, with TRBD1 matching over 9 bases. From germline, CDR1 is LNHNV and CDR2 YYDKDF (reference sequence). There are 13 residues in the CDR3.

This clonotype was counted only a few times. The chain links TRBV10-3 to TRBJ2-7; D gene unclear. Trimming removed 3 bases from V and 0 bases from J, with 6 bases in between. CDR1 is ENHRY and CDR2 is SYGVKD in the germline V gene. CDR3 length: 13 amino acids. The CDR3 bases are TGTGCCATCAGTGATTACAGCTCCTACGAGCAGTACTTC. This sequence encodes CAISDYSSYEQYF.

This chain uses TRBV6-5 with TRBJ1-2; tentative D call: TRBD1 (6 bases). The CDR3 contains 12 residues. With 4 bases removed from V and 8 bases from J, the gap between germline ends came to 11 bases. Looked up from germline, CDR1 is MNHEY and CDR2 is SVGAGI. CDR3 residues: CASSSRQEGYTF. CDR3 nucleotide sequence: TGTGCCAGCAGTTCTCGACAGGAAGGCTACACCTTC.

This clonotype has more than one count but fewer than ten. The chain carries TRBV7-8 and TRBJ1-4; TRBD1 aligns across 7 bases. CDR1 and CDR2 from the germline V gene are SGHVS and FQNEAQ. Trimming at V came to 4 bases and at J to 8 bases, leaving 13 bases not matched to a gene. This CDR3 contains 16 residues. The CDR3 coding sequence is TGTGCCAGCAGCTCCAATATACAGGGGAGAGCGGAAAAACTGTTTTTT. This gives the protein CASSSNIQGRAEKLFF.

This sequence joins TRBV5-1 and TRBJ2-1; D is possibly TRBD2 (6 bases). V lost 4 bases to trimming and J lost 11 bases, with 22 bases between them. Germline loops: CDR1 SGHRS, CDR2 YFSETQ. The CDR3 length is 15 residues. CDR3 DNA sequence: TGCGCCAGCAGCCCCGGGCGGGAACCCTTTGGGCAGCAGTTCTTC. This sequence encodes CASSPGREPFGQQFF.

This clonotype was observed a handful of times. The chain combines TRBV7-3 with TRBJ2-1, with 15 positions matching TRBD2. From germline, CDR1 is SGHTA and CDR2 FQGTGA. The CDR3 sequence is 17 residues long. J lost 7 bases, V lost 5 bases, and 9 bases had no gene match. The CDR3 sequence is CASSPTGTSGRINEQFF. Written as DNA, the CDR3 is TGTGCCAGCAGCCCCACGGGGACTAGCGGGAGGATAAATGAGCAGTTCTTC.

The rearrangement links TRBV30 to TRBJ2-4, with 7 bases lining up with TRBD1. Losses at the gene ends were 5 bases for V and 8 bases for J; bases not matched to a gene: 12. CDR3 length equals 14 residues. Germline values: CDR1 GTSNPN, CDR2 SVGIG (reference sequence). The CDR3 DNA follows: TGTGCCTGGGCGACAGGGTTCTCAGTTGACATTCAGTACTTC. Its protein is CAWATGFSVDIQYF.

The CDR3 protein is CASSLASGTGLYEQYF. The CDR3 DNA is TGTGCCAGCAGCTTAGCGTCCGGGACAGGTCTCTACGAGCAGTACTTC. The gene calls are TRBV7-9 and TRBJ2-7; 8 positions agree with TRBD1. The junction had 7 bases not matched to a gene; V was cut back by 0 bases and J by 3 bases. CDR3 size: 16 residues. Germline CDR1 reads SEHNR; CDR2 reads FQNEAQ (reference sequence).

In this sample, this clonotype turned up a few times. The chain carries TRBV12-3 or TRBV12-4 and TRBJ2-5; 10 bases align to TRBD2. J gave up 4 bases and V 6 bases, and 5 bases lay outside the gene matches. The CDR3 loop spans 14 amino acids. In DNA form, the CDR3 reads TGTGCCAGCAGAAGCGGGAGGGCCCCAGAGACCCAGTACTTC. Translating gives CASRSGRAPETQYF.